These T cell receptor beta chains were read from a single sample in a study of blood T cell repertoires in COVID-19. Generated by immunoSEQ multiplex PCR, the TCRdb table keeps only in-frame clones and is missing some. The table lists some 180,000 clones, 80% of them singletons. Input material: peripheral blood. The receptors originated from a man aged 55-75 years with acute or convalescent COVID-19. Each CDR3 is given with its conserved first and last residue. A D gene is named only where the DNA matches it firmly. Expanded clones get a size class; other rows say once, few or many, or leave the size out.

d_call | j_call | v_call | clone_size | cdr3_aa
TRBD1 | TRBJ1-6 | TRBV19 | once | CASSIQLTGGSPLHF
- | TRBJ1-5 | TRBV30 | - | CAWSVDTGNQPQHF
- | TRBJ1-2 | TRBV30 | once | CAWSVGEGVYGYTF
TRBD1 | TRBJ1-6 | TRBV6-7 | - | CASSRRTRGQLSYNSPLHF
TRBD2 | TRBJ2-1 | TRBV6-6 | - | CASSYPGLAGVNEQFF
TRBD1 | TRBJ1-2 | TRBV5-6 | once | CASSPTGDYGYTF
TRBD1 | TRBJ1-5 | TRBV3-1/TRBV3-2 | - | CASSQDRTGVQPQHF
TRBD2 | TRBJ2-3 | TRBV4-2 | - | CASSQVEWGSGGLDTQYF
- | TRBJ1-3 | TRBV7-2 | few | CASSRRGPSGNTIYF
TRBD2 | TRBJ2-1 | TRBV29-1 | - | CSVFSGGTYNEQFF
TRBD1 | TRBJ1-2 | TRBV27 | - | CASSLLTGGNYGYTF
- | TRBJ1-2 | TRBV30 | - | CARDRRGATGYTF
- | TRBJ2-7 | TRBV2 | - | CASSLTSYEQYF
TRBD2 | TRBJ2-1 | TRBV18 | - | CASSQGLAGVFLGDEQFF
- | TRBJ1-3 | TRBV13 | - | CATGGDSGNTIYF
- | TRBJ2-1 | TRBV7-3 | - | CASSLNALGGYNEQFF
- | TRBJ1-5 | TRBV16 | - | CASSQSRGNQPQHF
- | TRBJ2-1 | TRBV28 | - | CASSLSSFEQFF
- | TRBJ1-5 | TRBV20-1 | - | CSASSGVGNQPQHF
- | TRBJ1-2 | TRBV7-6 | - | CASSLGPRDGYTF
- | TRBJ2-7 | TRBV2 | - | CASSESPGSGFSYEQYF
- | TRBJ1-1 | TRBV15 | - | CATSTEVGNTEAFF
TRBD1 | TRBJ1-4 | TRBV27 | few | CASRQGGATNEKLFF
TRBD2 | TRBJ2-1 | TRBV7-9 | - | CASSLTSTEQFF
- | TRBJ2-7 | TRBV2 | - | CASGLRDYEQYF
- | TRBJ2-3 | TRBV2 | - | CASSTRHGSTDTQYF
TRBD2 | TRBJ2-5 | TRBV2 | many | CASSGTSGGYQETQYF
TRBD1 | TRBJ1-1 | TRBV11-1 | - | CASSPGTGRNTEAFF
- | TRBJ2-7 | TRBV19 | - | CASSIARGYEQYF
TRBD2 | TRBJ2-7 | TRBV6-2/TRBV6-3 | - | CASSLGRGFGEQYF
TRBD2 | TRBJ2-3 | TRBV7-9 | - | CASSLGLAGGKDTQYF
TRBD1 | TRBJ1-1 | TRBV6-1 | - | CASSEVGGQQTAAFF
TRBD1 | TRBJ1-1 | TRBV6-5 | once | CASRRQGNMNTEAFF
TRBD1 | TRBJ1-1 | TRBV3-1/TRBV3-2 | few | CASSHLLRDSGLNTEAFF
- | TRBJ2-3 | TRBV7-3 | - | CASSLGPGLRGNTQYF
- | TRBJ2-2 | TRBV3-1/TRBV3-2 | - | CASSQEGWRVANTGELFF
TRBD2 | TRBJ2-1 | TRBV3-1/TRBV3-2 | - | CASSSLGLARHEQFF
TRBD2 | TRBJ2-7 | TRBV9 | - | CASSPGRVYEQYF
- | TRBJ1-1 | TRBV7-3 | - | CASRTRLMNTEAFF
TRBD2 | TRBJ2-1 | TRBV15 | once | CATSRDSGRNNEQFF
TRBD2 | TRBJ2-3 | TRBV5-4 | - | CASSIGLAGSDTQYF
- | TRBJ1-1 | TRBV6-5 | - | CASSYSWGAEAFF